The rows below give T cell receptor beta chains drawn from one sample of a study of cytomegalovirus exposure and HLA in healthy donors. Measured with immunoSEQ multiplex PCR; TCRdb has only the in-frame clones, and not every one. This table holds about 240,000 clones, around 88% found once. Sequences were obtained from PBMCs. The source is a woman aged 25 to 45 in good health and CMV-seropositive. The CDR3 runs from the conserved cysteine through the conserved F or W. The order of the fields is clone size, D gene, J gene, V gene, CDR3 DNA, CDR3 protein. A D gene is named only where the DNA matches it firmly. Only part of the rows carry a size: once, few, many, or a class if the clone is expanded.

>.|TRBD1|TRBJ1-2|TRBV28
TGTGCCAGCAGCCTAGGACAGGGCCACTATGGCTACACCTTC
CASSLGQGHYGYTF
>.|TRBD2|TRBJ2-1|TRBV5-6
TGTGCCAGCAGCTCCCGGACTAGCGGGAACCTGCTTGTCTATGAGCAGTTCTTC
CASSSRTSGNLLVYEQFF
>once|TRBD1|TRBJ2-5|TRBV5-4
TGTGCCAGCAGCCTAGCACAGGGGGACGGAGAGACCCAGTACTTC
CASSLAQGDGETQYF
>once|TRBD1|TRBJ2-2|TRBV10-3
TGTGCCATCAGTGAGATAGGACAGGGGAACACCGGGGAGCTGTTTTTT
CAISEIGQGNTGELFF
>.|TRBD1|TRBJ2-7|TRBV7-9
TGTGCCAGCAGCGGGGGACAGGGCTACGAGCAGTACTTC
CASSGGQGYEQYF
>.|TRBD1|TRBJ1-2|TRBV4-2
TGTGCCAGCAGCCTCAGACAGGGGGCATTCTATGGCTACACCTTC
CASSLRQGAFYGYTF
>.|TRBD2|TRBJ2-3|TRBV7-8
TGTGCCAGCAGCTCAGTCAATCCGGGACTAGTCACCCTCACAGATACGCAGTATTTT
CASSSVNPGLVTLTDTQYF
>.|.|TRBJ1-2|TRBV5-6
TGTGCCAGCAGAGTAGGACAGCACTATGGCTACACCTTC
CASRVGQHYGYTF
>.|TRBD2|TRBJ2-3|TRBV30
TGTGCCTGGAGTGTAGGACTAGCGGGCCCAGATACGCAGTATTTT
CAWSVGLAGPDTQYF
>.|.|TRBJ1-1|TRBV7-8
TGTGCCAGCAGCTTACCCAGGGCGTCGGCGGGGACTGAAGCTTTCTTT
CASSLPRASAGTEAFF
>.|TRBD1|TRBJ2-7|TRBV7-9
TGTGCCAGCAGCAGCGACAGGGTTCAGTACTTC
CASSSDRVQYF
>.|.|TRBJ1-1|TRBV6-1
TGTGCCAGCAGGGAAGGTCAGGCCCACACTGAAGCTTTCTTT
CASREGQAHTEAFF
>.|TRBD2|TRBJ2-7|TRBV4-1
TGCGCCAGCAGCCAAGATCCTAGCGGGGTCGTGTCCTACGAGCAGTACTTC
CASSQDPSGVVSYEQYF
>once|TRBD1|TRBJ2-2|TRBV9
TGTGCCAGCAGCCGCCGACAGGGTGGATTCAACACCGGGGAGCTGTTTTTT
CASSRRQGGFNTGELFF
>.|.|TRBJ2-1|TRBV6-1
TGTGCCAGCAGTGAATTGGGGCAGCCCGTGAATGAGCAGTTCTTC
CASSELGQPVNEQFF
>.|TRBD1|TRBJ2-7|TRBV7-8
TGTGCCAGCAGCCCCCAGACAGGGGGCTACGAGCAGTACTTC
CASSPQTGGYEQYF
>.|.|TRBJ1-1|TRBV2
TGTGCCAGCAGAAACAGGGCGAACACTGAAGCTTTCTTT
CASRNRANTEAFF
>.|.|TRBJ1-3|TRBV25-1
TGTGCCAGCAGTGAACCTGGCGGCTCTGGAAACACCATATATTTT
CASSEPGGSGNTIYF
>.|.|TRBJ2-5|TRBV9
TGTGCCAGCAGCGTAGTTGGTGAGGAGGAGACCCAGTACTTC
CASSVVGEEETQYF
>.|TRBD2|TRBJ2-3|TRBV4-1
TGCGCCAGCAGCCAAAGGGCACCGGGACTAGCGGGGCAGTCTAGCACAGATACGCAGTATTTT
CASSQRAPGLAGQSSTDTQYF
>once|.|TRBJ2-1|TRBV4-2
TGTGCCAGCAGCCAAGATCCGCGCGGTTCCTACAATGAGCAGTTCTTC
CASSQDPRGSYNEQFF
>once|.|TRBJ1-2|TRBV5-1
TGCGCCAGCAGCTTGGGCTCCAGGGACTTCGGCTACACCTTC
CASSLGSRDFGYTF
>.|.|TRBJ2-3|TRBV19
TGTGCCAGTAGTATGAGAGGGAGGACAGATACGCAGTATTTT
CASSMRGRTDTQYF
>.|.|TRBJ1-4|TRBV7-9
TGTGCCAGCAGCTTAACGGGTTCAACTAATGAAAAACTGTTTTTT
CASSLTGSTNEKLFF
>.|TRBD2|TRBJ2-2|TRBV7-2
TGTGCCAGCAGCCAAGGACTAGCGGGAAACACCGGGGAGCTGTTTTTT
CASSQGLAGNTGELFF
>.|.|TRBJ1-2|TRBV7-3
TGTGCCAGCAGCCCCCTAGTTCAACAGGGATTAGGAGGCTACACCTTC
CASSPLVQQGLGGYTF
>.|TRBD2|TRBJ2-1|TRBV5-4
TGTGCCAGCAGCCTGCCAGGGACTAGGATAGTTGAGCAGTTCTTC
CASSLPGTRIVEQFF
>.|.|TRBJ1-1|TRBV4-1
TGCGCCAGCAGCCAAGATGACGGGAACCGCGCTAAAGCTTTCTTT
CASSQDDGNRAKAFF
>.|TRBD2|TRBJ2-1|TRBV19
TGTGCCAGTAGTATAGGTTTGGCGAGTGGAAGCGGGAAATCATACAATGAGCAGTTCTTC
CASSIGLASGSGKSYNEQFF
>.|.|TRBJ2-3|TRBV21-1
TGTGCCAGCAGCAAATCCTCTAAGGATACGCAGTATTTT
CASSKSSKDTQYF
>.|TRBD2|TRBJ2-2|TRBV11-3
TGTGCCAGCAGCTTCGTTGCGGGAGTCACCGGGGAGCTGTTTTTT
CASSFVAGVTGELFF
>.|.|TRBJ2-7|TRBV4-2
TGTGCCAGCAGCCAAGGCCGGGCAGGGTCTCCCCACGAGCAGTACTTC
CASSQGRAGSPHEQYF
>.|TRBD1|TRBJ1-5|TRBV28
TGTGCCAGCAGCACCTCGGACAGGATTCAGCCCCAGCATTTT
CASSTSDRIQPQHF
>.|TRBD2|TRBJ2-7|TRBV15
TGTGCCACCAGCAGAGATAGCGGGCCCTTCGAGCAGTACTTC
CATSRDSGPFEQYF
>.|.|TRBJ2-2|TRBV2
TGTGCCAGCAGGGGAGGGGGGGACACCGGGGAGCTGTTTTTT
CASRGGGDTGELFF
>once|TRBD2|TRBJ2-7|TRBV29-1
TGCAGCGTTGCGAGACTAGCGGGAGATGAGCAGTACTTC
CSVARLAGDEQYF